The clone carrying this T cell receptor beta chain was counted once. Its antigen is unidentified. The sample comes from a study of cytomegalovirus exposure and HLA in healthy donors. Study results and caveats: It was taken for granted in presence/absence analyses that sequencing depth across donors was roughly uniform. Segments of the TCR beta V type were, in most cases, productive about 87% or about 30% of the time in an earlier analysis. By HLA locus, TCR association rates varied in a later analysis, with DRB1 showing the most and HLA-C the fewest.

13 Jbeta primers and 60 Vbeta primers were used for the PCR. Profiling relied on immunoSEQ multiplex PCR, and the TCRdb table lists in-frame clones only, not all of them. This sample has 85,000 to 100,000 clones, with around 80% found just once. This clonotype was obtained from a man aged 55 to 70 in good health and CMV-seropositive. Sequencing used PBMCs.

DNA of the CDR3: TGTGCCAGCAGCTCGGGACAGGGGAGAACTGAAGCTTTCTTT. Its translation is CASSSGQGRTEAFF. J is TRBJ1-1 and V is TRBV5-5; TRBD1 aligns across 10 bases. The CDR3 extends over 14 amino acids. V lost 3 bases, J lost 5 bases, and 4 bases stayed unmatched. Germline V CDR1 and CDR2: SGHKS, YYEKEE (reference sequence).